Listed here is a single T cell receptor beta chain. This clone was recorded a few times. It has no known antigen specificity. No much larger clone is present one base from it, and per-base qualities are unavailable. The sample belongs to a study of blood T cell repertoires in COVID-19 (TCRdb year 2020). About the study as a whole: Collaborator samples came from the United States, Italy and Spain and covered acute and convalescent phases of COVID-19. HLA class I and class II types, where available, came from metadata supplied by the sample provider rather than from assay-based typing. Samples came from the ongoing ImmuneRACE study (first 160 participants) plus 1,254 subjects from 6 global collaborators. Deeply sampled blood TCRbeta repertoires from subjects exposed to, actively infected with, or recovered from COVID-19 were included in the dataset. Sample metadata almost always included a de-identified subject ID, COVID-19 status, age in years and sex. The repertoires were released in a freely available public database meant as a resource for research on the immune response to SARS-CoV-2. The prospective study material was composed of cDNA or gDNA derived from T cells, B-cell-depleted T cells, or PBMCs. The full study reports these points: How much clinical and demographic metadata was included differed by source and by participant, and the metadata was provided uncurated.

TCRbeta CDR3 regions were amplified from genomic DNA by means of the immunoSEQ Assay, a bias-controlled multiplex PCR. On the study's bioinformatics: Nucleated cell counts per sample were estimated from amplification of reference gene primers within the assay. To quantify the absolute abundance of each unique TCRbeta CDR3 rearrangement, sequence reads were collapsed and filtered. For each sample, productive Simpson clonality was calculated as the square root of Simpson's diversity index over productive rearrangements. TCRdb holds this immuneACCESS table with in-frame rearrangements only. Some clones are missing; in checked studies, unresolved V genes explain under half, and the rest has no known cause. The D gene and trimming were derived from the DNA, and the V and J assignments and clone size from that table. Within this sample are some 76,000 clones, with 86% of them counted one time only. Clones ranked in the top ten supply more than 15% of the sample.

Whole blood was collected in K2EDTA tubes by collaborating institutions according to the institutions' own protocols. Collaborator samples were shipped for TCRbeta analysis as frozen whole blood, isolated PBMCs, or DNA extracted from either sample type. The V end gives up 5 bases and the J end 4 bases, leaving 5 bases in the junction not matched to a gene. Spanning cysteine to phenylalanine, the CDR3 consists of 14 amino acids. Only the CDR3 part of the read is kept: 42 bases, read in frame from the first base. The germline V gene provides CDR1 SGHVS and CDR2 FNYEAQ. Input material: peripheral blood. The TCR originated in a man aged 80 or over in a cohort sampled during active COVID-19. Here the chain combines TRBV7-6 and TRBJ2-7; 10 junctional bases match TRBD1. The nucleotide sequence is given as TGTGCCAGCAGCACCAGACAGGGGGCGTACGAGCAGTACTTC. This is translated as CASSTRQGAYEQYF.